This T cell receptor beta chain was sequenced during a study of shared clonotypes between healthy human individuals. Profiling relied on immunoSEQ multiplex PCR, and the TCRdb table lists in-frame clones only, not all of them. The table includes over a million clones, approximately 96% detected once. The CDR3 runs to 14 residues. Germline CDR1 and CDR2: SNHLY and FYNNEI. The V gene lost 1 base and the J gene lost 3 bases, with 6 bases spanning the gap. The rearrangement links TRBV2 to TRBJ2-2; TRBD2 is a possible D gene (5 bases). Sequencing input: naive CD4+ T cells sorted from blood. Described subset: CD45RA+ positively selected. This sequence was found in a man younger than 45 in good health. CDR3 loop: CASSEGEYTGELFF. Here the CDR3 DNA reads TGTGCCAGCAGTGAAGGGGAGTACACCGGGGAGCTGTTTTTT. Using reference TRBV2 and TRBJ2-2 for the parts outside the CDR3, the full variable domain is EPEVTQTPSHQVTQMGQEVILRCVPISNHLYFYWYRQILGQKVEFLVSFYNNEISEKSEIFDDQFSVERPDGSNFTLKIRSTKLEDSAMYFCASSEGEYTGELFFGEGSRLTVL.